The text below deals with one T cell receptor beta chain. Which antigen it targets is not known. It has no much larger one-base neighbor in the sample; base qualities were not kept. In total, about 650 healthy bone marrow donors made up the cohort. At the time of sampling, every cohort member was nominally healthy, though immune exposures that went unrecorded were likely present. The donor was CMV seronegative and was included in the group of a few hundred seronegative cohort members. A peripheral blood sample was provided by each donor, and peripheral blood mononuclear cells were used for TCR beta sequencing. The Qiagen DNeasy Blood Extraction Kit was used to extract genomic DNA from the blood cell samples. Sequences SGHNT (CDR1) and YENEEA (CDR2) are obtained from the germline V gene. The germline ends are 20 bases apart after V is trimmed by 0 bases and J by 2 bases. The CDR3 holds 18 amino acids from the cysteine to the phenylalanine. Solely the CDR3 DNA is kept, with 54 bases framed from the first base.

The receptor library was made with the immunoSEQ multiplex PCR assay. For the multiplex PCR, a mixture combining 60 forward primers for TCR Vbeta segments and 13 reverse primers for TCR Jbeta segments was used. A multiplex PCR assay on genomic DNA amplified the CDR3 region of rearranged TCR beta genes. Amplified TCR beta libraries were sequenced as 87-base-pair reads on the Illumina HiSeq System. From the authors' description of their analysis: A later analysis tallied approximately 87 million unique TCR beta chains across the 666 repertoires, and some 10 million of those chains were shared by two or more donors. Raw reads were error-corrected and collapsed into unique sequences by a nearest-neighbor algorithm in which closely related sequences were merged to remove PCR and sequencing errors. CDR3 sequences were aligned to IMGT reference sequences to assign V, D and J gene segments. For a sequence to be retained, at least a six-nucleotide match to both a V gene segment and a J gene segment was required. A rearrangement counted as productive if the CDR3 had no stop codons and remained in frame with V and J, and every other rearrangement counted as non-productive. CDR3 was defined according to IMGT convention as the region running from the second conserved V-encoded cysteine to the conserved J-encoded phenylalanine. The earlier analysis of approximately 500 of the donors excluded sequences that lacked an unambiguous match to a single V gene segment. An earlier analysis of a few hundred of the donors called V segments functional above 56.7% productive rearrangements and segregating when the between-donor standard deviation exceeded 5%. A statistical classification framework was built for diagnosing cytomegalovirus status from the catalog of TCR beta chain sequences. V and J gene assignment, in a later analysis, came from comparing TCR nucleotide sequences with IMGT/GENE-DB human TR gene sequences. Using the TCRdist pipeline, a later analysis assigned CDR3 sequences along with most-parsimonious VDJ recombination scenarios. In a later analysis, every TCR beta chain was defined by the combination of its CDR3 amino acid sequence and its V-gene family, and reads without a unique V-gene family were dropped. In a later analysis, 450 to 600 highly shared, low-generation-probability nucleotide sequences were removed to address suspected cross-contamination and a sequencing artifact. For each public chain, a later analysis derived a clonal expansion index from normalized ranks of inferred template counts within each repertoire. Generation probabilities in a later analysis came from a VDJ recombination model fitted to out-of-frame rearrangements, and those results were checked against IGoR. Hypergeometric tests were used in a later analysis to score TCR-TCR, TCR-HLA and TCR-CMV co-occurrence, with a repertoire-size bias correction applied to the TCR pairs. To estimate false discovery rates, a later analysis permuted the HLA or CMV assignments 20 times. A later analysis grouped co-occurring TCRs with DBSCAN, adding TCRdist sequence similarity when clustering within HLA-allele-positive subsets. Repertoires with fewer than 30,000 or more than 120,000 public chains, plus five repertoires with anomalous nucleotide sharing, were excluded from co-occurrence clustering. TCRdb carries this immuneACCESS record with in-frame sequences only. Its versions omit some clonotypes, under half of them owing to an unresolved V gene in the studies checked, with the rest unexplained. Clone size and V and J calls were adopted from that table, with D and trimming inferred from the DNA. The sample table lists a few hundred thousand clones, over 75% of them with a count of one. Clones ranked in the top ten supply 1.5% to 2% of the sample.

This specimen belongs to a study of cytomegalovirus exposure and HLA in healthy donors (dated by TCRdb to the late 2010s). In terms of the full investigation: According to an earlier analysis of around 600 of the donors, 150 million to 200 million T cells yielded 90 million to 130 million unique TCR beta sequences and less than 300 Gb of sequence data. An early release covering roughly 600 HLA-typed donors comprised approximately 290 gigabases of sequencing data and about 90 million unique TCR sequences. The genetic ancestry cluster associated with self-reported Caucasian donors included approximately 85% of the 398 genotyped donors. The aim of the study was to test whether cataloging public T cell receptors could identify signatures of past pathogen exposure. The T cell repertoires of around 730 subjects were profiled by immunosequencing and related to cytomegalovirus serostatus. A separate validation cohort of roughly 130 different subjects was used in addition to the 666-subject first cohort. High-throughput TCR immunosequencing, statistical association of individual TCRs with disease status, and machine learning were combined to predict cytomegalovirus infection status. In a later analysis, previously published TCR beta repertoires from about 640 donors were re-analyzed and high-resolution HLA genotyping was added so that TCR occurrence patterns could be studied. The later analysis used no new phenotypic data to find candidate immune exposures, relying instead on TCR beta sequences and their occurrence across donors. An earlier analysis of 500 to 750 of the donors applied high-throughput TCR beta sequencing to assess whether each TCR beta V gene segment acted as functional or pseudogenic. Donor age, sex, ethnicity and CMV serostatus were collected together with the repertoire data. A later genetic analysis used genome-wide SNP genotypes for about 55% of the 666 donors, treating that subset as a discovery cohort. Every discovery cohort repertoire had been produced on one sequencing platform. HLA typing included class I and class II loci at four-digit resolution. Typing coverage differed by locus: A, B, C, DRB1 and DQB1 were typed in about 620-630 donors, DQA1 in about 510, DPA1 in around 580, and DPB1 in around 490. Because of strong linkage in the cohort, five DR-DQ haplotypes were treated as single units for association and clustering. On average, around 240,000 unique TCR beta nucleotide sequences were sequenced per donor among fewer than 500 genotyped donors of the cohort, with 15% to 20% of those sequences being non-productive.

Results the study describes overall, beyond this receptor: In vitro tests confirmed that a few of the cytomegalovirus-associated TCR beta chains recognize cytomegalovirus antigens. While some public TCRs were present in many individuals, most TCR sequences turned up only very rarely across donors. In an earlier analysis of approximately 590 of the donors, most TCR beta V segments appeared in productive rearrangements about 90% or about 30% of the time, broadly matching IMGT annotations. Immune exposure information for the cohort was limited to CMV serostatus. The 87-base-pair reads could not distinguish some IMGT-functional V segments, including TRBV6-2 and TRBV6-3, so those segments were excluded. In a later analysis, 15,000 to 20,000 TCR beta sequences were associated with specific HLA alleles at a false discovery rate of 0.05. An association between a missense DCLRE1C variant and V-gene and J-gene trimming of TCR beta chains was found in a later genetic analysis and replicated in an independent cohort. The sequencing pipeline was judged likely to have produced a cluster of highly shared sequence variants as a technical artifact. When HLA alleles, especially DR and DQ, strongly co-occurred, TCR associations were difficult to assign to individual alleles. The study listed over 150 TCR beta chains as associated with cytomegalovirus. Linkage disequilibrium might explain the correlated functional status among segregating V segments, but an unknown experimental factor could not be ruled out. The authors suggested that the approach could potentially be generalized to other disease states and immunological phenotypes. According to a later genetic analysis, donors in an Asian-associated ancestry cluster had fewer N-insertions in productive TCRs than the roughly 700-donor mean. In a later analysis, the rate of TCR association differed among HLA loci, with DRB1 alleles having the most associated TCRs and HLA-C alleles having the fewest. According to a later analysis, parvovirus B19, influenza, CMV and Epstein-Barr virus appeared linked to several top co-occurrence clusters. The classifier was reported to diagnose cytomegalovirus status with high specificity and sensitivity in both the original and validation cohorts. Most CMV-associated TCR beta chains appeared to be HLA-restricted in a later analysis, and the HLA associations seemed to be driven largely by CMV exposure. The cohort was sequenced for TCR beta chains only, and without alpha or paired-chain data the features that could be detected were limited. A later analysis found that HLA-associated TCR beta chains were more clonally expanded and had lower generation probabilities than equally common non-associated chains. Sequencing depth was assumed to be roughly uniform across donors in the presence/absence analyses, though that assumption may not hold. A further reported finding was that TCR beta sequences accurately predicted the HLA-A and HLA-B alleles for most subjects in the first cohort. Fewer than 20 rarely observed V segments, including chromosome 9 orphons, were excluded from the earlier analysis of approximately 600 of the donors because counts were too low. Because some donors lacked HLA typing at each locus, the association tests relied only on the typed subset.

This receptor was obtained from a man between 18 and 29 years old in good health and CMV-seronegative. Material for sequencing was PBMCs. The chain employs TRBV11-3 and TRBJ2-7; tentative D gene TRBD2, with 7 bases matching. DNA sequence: TGTGCCAGCAGCTTAGATACGTTAGGGGGGGCCCAAGCCTACGAGCAGTACTTC. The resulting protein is CASSLDTLGGAQAYEQYF.